This note documents a single T cell receptor (beta chain) sequence. The entry originates in a study of blood T cell repertoires in COVID-19. Original analysis: By means of reference gene primer amplification, nucleated cell counts were estimated. Profiling relied on immunoSEQ multiplex PCR, and the TCRdb table lists in-frame clones only, not all of them. Clonal size and the V and J genes are those of that table, whereas D and trimming came from the DNA. The table includes 65,000 to 80,000 clones, roughly nine tenths detected once. This CDR3 is 16 amino acids long. CDR1 is SEHNR and CDR2 is FQNEAQ in the germline V gene (reference sequence). With 5 bases clipped from V and 3 bases from J, the junction kept 10 bases outside the gene matches.

Sequences were obtained from peripheral blood. The TCR sequence derives from a human donor in a cohort sampled during active COVID-19. The V call is TRBV7-9, the J call TRBJ2-1, with 7 positions matching TRBD2. The CDR3 spells CASSLPGGGLYNEQFF. The CDR3 DNA follows: TGTGCCAGCAGCCTGCCGGGCGGGGGACTCTACAATGAGCAGTTCTTC.